These 8 T cell receptor beta chains share one sample of origin, sequenced in a study of cytomegalovirus exposure and HLA in healthy donors. The PCR made use of 60 Vbeta and 13 Jbeta primers. The method was immunoSEQ multiplex PCR; TCRdb's version includes in-frame clones alone and lacks a portion of them. Seen here are approximately 92,000 clones, nearly 70% observed once, and the top ten hold approximately 2.9%. Sequenced input: PBMCs. Receptors were obtained from a middle-aged man in good health and CMV-seronegative.

The rearrangement uses TRBV5-1 and TRBJ2-7; the D gene is possibly TRBD1 (5 bases). The CDR3 loop spans 19 amino acids. V was pared by 0 bases and J by 3 bases, with 25 bases between. The germline CDR1 and CDR2 sequences are SGHRS and YFSETQ. This chain's CDR3 is CASSLVYQGALLGDYEQYF. The DNA of the CDR3 is TGCGCCAGCAGCTTGGTCTACCAGGGTGCACTTCTAGGGGACTACGAGCAGTACTTC.

The chain combines TRBV30 with TRBJ1-2, with D unresolved. With 5 bases removed from V and 2 bases from J, the gap between germline ends came to 6 bases. Germline V gene data show CDR1 as GTSNPN and CDR2 as SVGIG (reference sequence). CDR3 length equals 11 residues. Written as DNA, the CDR3 is TGTGCCTGGGCAGAAAACTATGGCTACACCTTC. It codes for CAWAENYGYTF.

The chain has TRBV11-3 and TRBJ2-5; 8 positions match TRBD1. Per germline, CDR1 SGHNT and CDR2 YENEEA. Germline trimming cut 4 bases from V and 5 bases from J; bases unmatched to any gene: 9. This CDR3 region has 15 residues. The CDR3 sequence is CASSSSQGAGETQYF. The CDR3 nucleotides read TGTGCCAGCAGCTCTTCCCAGGGGGCGGGTGAGACCCAGTACTTC.

The rearrangement joins TRBV29-1 to TRBJ2-7, with D maybe TRBD1 (5 bases). V was pared by 3 bases and J by 2 bases, with 5 bases between. CDR3 size: 11 residues. Germline assignment: CDR1 SQVTM and CDR2 ANQGSEA. CDR3 sequence: CSVETAYEQYV. Here the CDR3 DNA reads TGCAGCGTTGAGACAGCCTACGAGCAGTACGTC.

The genes are TRBV7-6 and TRBJ2-5; 10 bases fit TRBD1. Germline CDR1 and CDR2: SGHVS and FNYEAQ. V lost 1 base, J lost 4 bases, and 0 bases stayed unmatched. This CDR3 is built from 14 residues. The CDR3 region has the DNA TGTGCCAGCAGCTTAGGGACAGGGGGAGAGACCCAGTACTTC. Amino acids: CASSLGTGGETQYF.

This chain uses TRBV28 with TRBJ2-1, with TRBD1 matching 8 bases. With 5 bases clipped from V and 5 bases from J, the junction kept 8 bases outside the gene matches. The CDR3 extends over 15 amino acids. CDR1 is MDHEN and CDR2 is SYDVKM in the germline V gene. The CDR3 DNA reads TGTGCCAGCAGTGCATCAACGGACAGGGACAATGAGCAGTTCTTC. Translated, it gives CASSASTDRDNEQFF.

This clone was counted between two and nine times. The CDR3 DNA sequence: TGTGCCAGCACCCCTTTATCGAACACCGGGGAGCTGTTTTTT. Amino acids: CASTPLSNTGELFF. The V and J genes are TRBV25-1 and TRBJ2-2; D unresolved. The CDR3 contains 14 residues. V was pared by 7 bases and J by 0 bases, with 9 bases between. Germline V lookup: CDR1 MGHDK, CDR2 SYGVNS.

The gene calls are TRBV4-2 and TRBJ2-2, with TRBD2 matching 10 bases. This CDR3 comprises 17 residues. V shed 2 bases, J shed 3 bases, and the junction held 6 bases outside the gene matches. In germline, CDR1 is LGHNA, CDR2 YNFKEQ. The DNA of the CDR3 is TGTGCCAGCAGCCAAAGCGGGAGGGGAGGGGACACCGGGGAGCTGTTTTTT. Protein product: CASSQSGRGGDTGELFF.